The T cell receptor beta chain under discussion was sequenced for a study of T cells in Graves' hyperthyroidism and ophthalmopathy (dated by TCRdb to between 2018 and 2020). Background for the entire study: Peripheral blood samples were taken at the time of initial diagnosis, prior to any treatment. According to the paper, TCR Vbeta CDR3 sequencing was carried out on more than 120 peripheral blood samples, which came from 40 to 45 ophthalmopathy, 75 to 80 hyperthyroidism and some 17 progressor patients. To identify distinguishing TCR V-J signatures, a discovery cohort of 95 to 100 patients was used, comprising 40 to 45 with Graves' ophthalmopathy and some 57 with stable Graves' hyperthyroidism. Once sampling was done, hyperthyroidism patients were given methimazole at a starting dose of 30 mg daily, whereas ophthalmopathy patients were given high-dose intravenous methylprednisolone. The approximately 100 discovery patients were randomly split 7:3 into training and test sets. Thyroid tissue and blood T-cell repertoires from roughly six Graves' hyperthyroidism patients were also compared in the study. Prospective prediction of ophthalmopathy was tested in an independent validation cohort consisting of roughly 19 hyperthyroidism patients and 17 patients who later progressed to ophthalmopathy.

Overall results and qualifications from the work: Sample size was not statistically predetermined, and blinding of investigators to group allocation was not performed. In validation, the model predicted progression to ophthalmopathy a median of around 6.5 months before onset, with approximately 71% sensitivity and 72.22% specificity. A 13 V-J signature model separated ophthalmopathy from stable hyperthyroidism, with just over 85% sensitivity and about 81% specificity in cross-validation and 80%/75% in testing. Most expanded thyroid clonotypes (frequency above 0.001) were also detected in blood, a finding suggesting that blood repertoires may reflect thyroid immune responses.

This clonotype appeared many times. Its antigen remains undetermined. No per-base quality is available; no much larger clone lies one base away. TCR beta CDR3 regions were amplified from RNA transcripts. For the first round of RT-PCR on the TCR CDR3, the HTBI primer set was used together with the Qiagen OneStep RT-PCR kit. A second multiplex PCR round built the libraries, followed by size selection and purification. The libraries were sequenced on an Illumina HiSeq2000 using paired-end 100 bp reads. As for how the authors treated the data: SOAPnuke was used to process the raw data, with reads discarded if the reads contained adapters or uncalled bases, had a mean Phred below 15, or lacked an exact constant-primer or identifier match. High-quality paired reads were merged with COPE v1.2.5, and unique nucleotide sequences were defined as clonotypes. MiTCR v1.1 was used to align the clonotypes against IMGT TRBV, TRBD and TRBJ reference segments. Analysis was restricted to V-J combinations with a frequency above 0.0001, which covered 99.2% of repertoires. A TCS score was defined as the ratio between F50 (clonal expansion) and ExV (chaos), using BLOSUM62-based TCRdist between CDR3 peptides within each V-J. Welch's t-statistics and random forest reduced 450 to 600 V-J features to 10 to 15, which were used in a naive Bayes classifier (R e1071). The Morisita-Horn index was used to measure how similar the thyroid and blood repertoires were. TCRdb passed the public sequencing reads through fastp at Q25 and MiXCR, retaining productive beta sequences. CDR3 protein sequences are deduplicated, and each keeps its most common genes and DNA. These V and J calls originate from TCRdb's pipeline instead of the authors' own analysis. The sample table lists about 840,000 distinct CDR3 sequences, more than 30% of them with a count of one. 8.9% of the sample comes from the top ten.

Graves' hyperthyroidism was defined as stable when no progression to ophthalmopathy occurred over 18 months of follow-up. Hyperthyroidism patients were newly diagnosed, with disease duration under 2 months, and aged 18 to 65 years. Any patient with an uncontrolled infection, another autoimmune disease, pregnancy or lactation was excluded. Clinical symptoms, serum thyroxine and TRAb, thyroid ultrasound, and orbital computed tomography formed the basis for the diagnoses. PBMCs were separated from under 11 ml of fresh peripheral blood using Ficoll-Paque density gradient centrifugation. Total RNA was extracted using Trizol reagent, and RNA quality was assessed on an Agilent 2100 Bioanalyzer. The sequenced sample consisted of blood. This sequence originates from a man aged 18 to 29 with Graves' hyperthyroidism.

The nucleotides read TGTGCCAGCAGTCCCGGACGGACTGAAGCTTTCTTT. Translated, it reads CASSPGRTEAFF. The receptor chain draws on TRBV9 and TRBJ1-1; too little of a D gene remains to name it. Sequences SGDLS (CDR1) and YYNGEE (CDR2) are obtained from the germline V gene. From the cysteine up to the phenylalanine, the CDR3 has a length of 12 residues. Only CDR3 DNA remains: 36 bases, in frame from the first base. The germline ends are 10 bases apart after V is trimmed by 5 bases and J by 5 bases.